This T cell receptor (beta chain) was found in a study of immune reconstitution after stem cell transplant in scleroderma. This clonotype is judged large. This CDR3 contains 16 residues. Trimming took 0 bases from V and 1 from J; bases not matched to a gene: 2. The germline V gene encodes CDR1 SGHNT and CDR2 YENEEA. In TCRdb, the RT-PCR reads were re-called with MiXCR into one record per CDR3 protein. The repertoire includes around 2,600 distinct CDR3 sequences, roughly 6% of them detected once, and about 25% sits in the top ten. This receptor was taken from a female donor with systemic sclerosis. The V and J genes are TRBV11-3 and TRBJ2-2, with 7 bases that match TRBD1. The sample was taken before or after autologous hematopoietic stem cell transplantation (not recorded which). The CDR3 DNA reads as TGTGCCAGCAGCTTAGATAGGGACAGGAACACCGGGGAGCTGTTTTTT. It specifies CASSLDRDRNTGELFF.